The next 3 T cell receptor beta chains were all read from a single sample in a study of CD4+ T cells in melanoma. Using immunoSEQ multiplex PCR, the repertoire was profiled, and TCRdb retains in-frame clones only, with some absent. The sample shows about 50,000 clones, about 91% of them seen only once. The sequencing input was peripheral blood. These receptors originate from a human donor with melanoma.

This chain joins TRBV18 and TRBJ2-3, with 7 bases fitting TRBD1. Germline V lookup: CDR1 KGHSH, CDR2 LQKENI. The CDR3 loop spans 15 amino acids. V was pared by 3 bases and J by 2 bases, with 5 bases of the junction left unmatched. CDR3 loop: CASSPGTVFTDTQYF. CDR3 in DNA: TGTGCCAGCTCACCCGGGACAGTTTTCACAGATACGCAGTATTTT.

The chain couples TRBV6-1 to TRBJ1-4; TRBD1 agrees at 12 bases. Germline-derived CDR1 and CDR2 are MNHNS and SASEGT. Losses at the gene ends were 1 base for V and 0 bases for J; bases not matched to a gene: 3. CDR3 length: 18 residues. CDR3 nucleotide sequence: TGTGCCAGCAGTGAAGGGGACAGGGGGCCGGCAACTAATGAAAAACTGTTTTTT. Its protein product is CASSEGDRGPATNEKLFF.

The genes are TRBV7-2 and TRBJ1-2; D is perhaps TRBD1 (5 bases). V was cut by 5 bases and J by 1 base, with 11 bases left in between. Germline CDR1 is SGHTA and CDR2 is FQGNSA. This CDR3 comprises 14 residues. The CDR3 here is CASSTGADNYGYTF. CDR3 sequence (DNA): TGTGCCAGCAGCACCGGGGCCGATAACTATGGCTACACCTTC.